Shown below are 16 T cell receptor beta chains from a single sample sequenced in a study of T cell responses to AZD1222 COVID-19 vaccine. TCRdb keeps only in-frame clones here, not all; method: immunoSEQ multiplex PCR. The table records approximately 140,000 clones, around 90% of them present only once. This material consisted of peripheral blood, taken on day 0 of AZD1222 vaccination. These receptors all come from an adult in good health.

A note on this clone: Other nucleotide sequences in the sample specify the same CDR3. The chain joins TRBV27 to TRBJ1-5; tentative D call: TRBD1 (5 bases). The CDR3 contains 13 residues. Germline lookup yields CDR1 MNHEY and CDR2 SMNVEV (reference sequence). V lost 6 bases to trimming and J lost 7 bases, with 13 bases between them. CDR3 coding DNA: TGTGCCAGCAGACCAACAGGCGGACAGCCCCAGCATTTT. Protein sequence: CASRPTGGQPQHF.

The chain uses TRBV24-1 and TRBJ2-1; 8 bases align to TRBD2. The CDR3 runs 16 residues. Germline CDR1 is KGHDR and CDR2 is SFDVKD. V dropped 1 base and J dropped 4; count of bases not matched to a gene: 5. CDR3 sequence: CATSDFSTSGYNEQFF. The CDR3 nucleotides are TGTGCCACCAGTGATTTCTCTACTAGCGGTTACAATGAGCAGTTCTTC.

The chain joins TRBV19 to TRBJ2-5; 10 bases line up with TRBD1. Trimming at V came to 8 bases and at J to 4 bases, leaving 7 bases not matched to a gene. CDR3 length: 14 amino acids. The germline CDR1 and CDR2 sequences are LNHDA and SQIVND (reference sequence). In DNA form, the CDR3 reads TGTGCCAGTTCGTGGACAGGGGGGATAGAGACCCAGTACTTC. Translation gives CASSWTGGIETQYF.

The chain couples TRBV27 to TRBJ2-2, with D uncertain. The CDR3 extends over 15 amino acids. V lost 1 base, J lost 4 bases, and 10 bases lay in between. Germline CDR1 and CDR2: MNHEY and SMNVEV (reference sequence). CDR3 in DNA: TGTGCCAGCAGTTTATGGGGATTTCGCACCGGGGAGCTGTTTTTT. This gives the protein CASSLWGFRTGELFF.

The chain couples TRBV7-3 to TRBJ2-3, with D maybe TRBD2 (5 bases). Trimming removed 0 bases at V and 0 bases at J, with 13 bases between. Looked up from germline, CDR1 is SGHTA and CDR2 is FQGTGA. This CDR3 contains 17 residues. Here the CDR3 DNA reads TGTGCCAGCAGCTTAACGTTTGGTGGGAGTAGCACAGATACGCAGTATTTT. Translation gives CASSLTFGGSSTDTQYF. Filled out from reference TRBV7-3 and TRBJ2-3, the complete variable domain reads GAGVSQTPSNKVTEKGKYVELRCDPISGHTALYWYRQSLGQGPEFLIYFQGTGAADDSGLPNDRFFAVRPEGSVSTLKIQRTERGDSAVYLCASSLTFGGSSTDTQYFGPGTRLTVL.

The chain joins TRBV6-5 to TRBJ1-3; D is possibly TRBD1 (5 bases). With 9 bases removed from V and 0 bases from J, the gap between germline ends came to 12 bases. This CDR3 region has 14 residues. CDR1 and CDR2 (germline): MNHEY, SVGAGI. In DNA, the CDR3 is TGTGCCAGTGGCGGGGGTATCTCTGGAAACACCATATATTTT. Encoded protein: CASGGGISGNTIYF.

The chain carries TRBV2 and TRBJ2-3, with a tentative D call TRBD2 (6 bases). CDR3 length equals 13 residues. Germline CDR1 and CDR2: SNHLY and FYNNEI. Trimming stripped 4 bases from V and 5 bases from J, with 10 bases between. CDR3 in amino acids: CASSGEVGDTQYF. The CDR3 nucleotides are TGTGCCAGCAGTGGGGAGGTGGGAGATACGCAGTATTTT.

The chain uses TRBV5-4 and TRBJ2-1, with D possibly matching TRBD2 (6 bases). V lost 4 bases and J lost 8, with 13 bases in between. This CDR3 has 13 residues. Germline V CDR1 and CDR2: SGHNT, YYREEE (reference sequence). The CDR3 DNA is TGTGCCAGCAGCCCCGGTTGGAGGGATGAGCAGTTCTTC. This encodes CASSPGWRDEQFF. Full variable domain (missing parts from reference TRBV5-4 and TRBJ2-1): ETGVTQSPTHLIKTRGQQVTLRCSSQSGHNTVSWYQQALGQGPQFIFQYYREEENGRGNFPPRFSGLQFPNYSSELNVNALELDDSALYLCASSPGWRDEQFFGPGTRLTVL.

The chain carries TRBV6-1 and TRBJ2-5; D is perhaps TRBD1 or TRBD2 (5 bases each). CDR1 is MNHNS and CDR2 is SASEGT in the germline V gene. This CDR3 has 16 residues. V lost 3 bases and J lost 1, with 15 bases in between. Here the CDR3 reads CASSDGRGPSQETQYF. CDR3 coding DNA: TGTGCCAGCAGTGATGGTCGGGGCCCCTCCCAAGAGACCCAGTACTTC.

The gene calls are TRBV4-3 and TRBJ2-1, with 9 bases that match TRBD2. V was pared by 0 bases and J by 7 bases, with 7 bases of the junction left unmatched. This CDR3 is built from 16 residues. CDR1 and CDR2 from the germline V gene are LGHNA and YSLEER. CDR3 amino acids: CASSQDPASGVNEQFF. CDR3 DNA: TGCGCCAGCAGCCAAGATCCCGCTAGCGGGGTTAATGAGCAGTTCTTC.

The J gene is TRBJ2-6, the V gene TRBV2, with D possibly matching TRBD2 (7 bases). V was cut by 7 bases and J by 0 bases, with 13 bases left in between. Looked up from germline, CDR1 is SNHLY and CDR2 is FYNNEI. The CDR3 loop spans 16 amino acids. The CDR3 loop is CASKRDTFSGANVLTF. The CDR3 DNA follows: TGTGCCAGCAAGCGGGACACCTTCTCTGGGGCCAACGTCCTGACTTTC. The full variable domain, in which reference TRBV2 and TRBJ2-6 provide the parts outside the CDR3, is EPEVTQTPSHQVTQMGQEVILRCVPISNHLYFYWYRQILGQKVEFLVSFYNNEISEKSEIFDDQFSVERPDGSNFTLKIRSTKLEDSAMYFCASKRDTFSGANVLTFGAGSRLTVL.

This chain links TRBV4-2 with TRBJ2-2; D uncertain. Trimming removed 3 bases at V and 5 bases at J, with 10 bases between. This CDR3 has 14 amino acids. CDR1 and CDR2 (germline): LGHNA, YNFKEQ. The CDR3 DNA reads TGTGCCAGCAGCCATGGACCCCGTACCGGGGAGCTGTTTTTT. Translation: CASSHGPRTGELFF.

The V call is TRBV4-3, the J call TRBJ1-3; tentative D call: TRBD1 (5 bases). Germline V gene lookup returns CDR1 LGHNA and CDR2 YSLEER. The CDR3 covers 14 residues. Deletions cut 0 bases from V and 6 bases from J, with 9 bases between. CDR3 DNA sequence: TGCGCCAGCAGCCAAGATTACAGGTTAAACACCATATATTTT. Translation gives CASSQDYRLNTIYF.

This clone was picked up many times. CDR3 sequence: CASSIHRGNTEAFF. As DNA, the CDR3 is TGTGCCAGTAGTATACACCGGGGGAACACTGAAGCTTTCTTT. The gene calls are TRBV19 and TRBJ1-1, with D unresolved. Germline CDR1 is LNHDA and CDR2 is SQIVND (reference sequence). V was clipped by 2 bases and J by 1 base, with 8 bases between them. CDR3 length: 14 amino acids.

The chain carries TRBV7-9 and TRBJ1-1; 8 bases are a match to TRBD1. Germline CDR1 SEHNR, CDR2 FQNEAQ (reference sequence). With 5 bases clipped from V and 0 bases from J, the junction kept 5 bases outside the gene matches. This CDR3 contains 15 residues. The CDR3 DNA reads TGTGCCAGCAGCGGGAGGACAGGGCTGAACACTGAAGCTTTCTTT. It encodes CASSGRTGLNTEAFF.

A single count supports this clone. This chain links TRBV11-1 with TRBJ2-2, with D unclear. The V gene lost 5 bases and the J gene lost 1 base, with 8 bases spanning the gap. The CDR3 is 14 residues long. CDR1 is SGHAT, CDR2 FQDESV, per germline (reference sequence). The CDR3 DNA is TGTGCCAGCAGCCTCAACAGGAACACCGGGGAGCTGTTTTTT. It specifies CASSLNRNTGELFF.